This TCR beta chain was retrieved from a study of blood T cell repertoires in COVID-19. On the study more broadly: Italy, Spain and the United States were the sources of the convalescent and acute COVID-19 samples. T cells, B-cell-depleted T cells, or PBMCs provided the cDNA or gDNA that served as material.

Original data processing: Reference gene primer amplification yielded estimated nucleated cell counts. Here immunoSEQ multiplex PCR was the method, and the copy in TCRdb shows in-frame clones only, minus some. Clonal size and the V and J genes are those of that table, whereas D and trimming came from the DNA. The repertoire holds about 80,000 clones, with about four fifths as singletons. V lost 6 bases and J lost 7; bases outside the gene matches: 18. This CDR3 has 19 residues. From germline, CDR1 is SGHTA and CDR2 FQGNSA. The chain is built from TRBV7-2 and TRBJ2-2; 12 nucleotides agree with TRBD2. The sequenced material came from peripheral blood. This receptor was identified in a man at least 80 years old with active or convalescent COVID-19. The CDR3 reads CASRPPRLAGALESGELFF. The CDR3 DNA follows: TGTGCCAGCAGGCCCCCCCGACTAGCGGGGGCCTTGGAAAGCGGGGAGCTGTTTTTT. The full variable domain, completed using reference TRBV7-2 and TRBJ2-2, is GAGVSQSPSNKVTEKGKDVELRCDPISGHTALYWYRQSLGQGLEFLIYFQGNSAPDKSGLPSDRFSAERTGGSVSTLTIQRTQQEDSAVYLCASRPPRLAGALESGELFFGEGSRLTVL.